This entry concerns a single T cell receptor beta chain. What it binds is not known. This specimen comes from a study of OX40 agonist ivuxolimab in advanced cancers. Study-wide background: Patients received intravenous ivuxolimab every 2 weeks at 0.01 to 10 mg/kg. Whole-study findings and limits: The antigen specificity of the peripheral T cells (those that were expanded) was not determined. More expanded clones were seen, on average, in CD8+ T cells than in CD4+.

Assay used: immunoSEQ multiplex PCR; TCRdb lists only in-frame clones, some missing. The sample includes around 40,000 clones, approximately 86% of them seen just once. This specimen consisted of CD4+ or CD8+ T cells sorted from blood, obtained in a trial of the OX40 agonist ivuxolimab. The source of this sequence is an adult with an advanced solid tumor such as melanoma, head and neck, liver or kidney cancer.

CDR3: CSVLGADLYEQYF. CDR3 DNA: TGCAGCGTCCTGGGGGCGGACCTCTACGAGCAGTACTTC. The chain combines TRBV29-1 with TRBJ2-7, with D maybe TRBD1 (6 bases). The length of the CDR3 is 13 residues. Germline loops: CDR1 SQVTM, CDR2 ANQGSEA. Trimming pared 6 bases from V and 3 bases from J, leaving 15 bases between.